These 6 T cell receptor beta chains share one sample of origin, sequenced in a study of CD8 T cells in ankylosing spondylitis. Points from the study as a whole: A TCR beta motif made of eight highly homologous variants seemed typical of ankylosing spondylitis blood.

Antigen specificity for these receptors is unknown. TCRdb recomputed calls from the 5' RACE reads with MiXCR, one row per CDR3 protein. Among a few hundred thousand distinct CDR3 sequences listed, approximately 20% were seen once. Sequencing was carried out using blood, either unsorted or a sorted T cell fraction (not recorded which). All receptors come from a male donor with ankylosing spondylitis.

The chain recombines TRBV5-1 with TRBJ2-7; unclear D gene. V shed 2 bases and J shed 5 bases, with 17 bases lying between them. The CDR3 extends over 15 amino acids. The germline V gene encodes CDR1 SGHRS and CDR2 YFSETQ. This CDR3 is CASSLGPDRWNEQYF. The CDR3 DNA reads TGCGCCAGCAGCTTAGGTCCAGACCGTTGGAACGAGCAGTACTTC.

There are a few counts of this clonotype. V and J are TRBV6-1 and TRBJ2-7; D remains ambiguous. The CDR3 contains 13 residues. Trimming pared 6 bases from V and 3 bases from J, leaving 12 bases between. Per the germline V gene, CDR1 is MNHNS and CDR2 is SASEGT. CDR3 protein: CASSRDHNYEQYF. In DNA, the CDR3 is TGTGCCAGCAGCCGCGACCACAACTACGAGCAGTACTTC.

This clonotype was detected only a few times. This chain links TRBV7-3 with TRBJ1-2, with a possible D match to TRBD1 (5 bases). Germline lookup yields CDR1 SGHTA and CDR2 FQGTGA. The CDR3 spans 15 residues. Trimming pared 5 bases from V and 3 bases from J, leaving 16 bases between. The CDR3 region is CASSVGPGIHYGYTF. The CDR3 DNA reads TGTGCCAGCAGCGTAGGGCCAGGGATCCACTATGGCTACACCTTC.

The chain joins TRBV12-3 or TRBV12-4 to TRBJ1-4, with unresolved D. Trimming took 5 bases from V and 0 from J, leaving 13 bases between them. The CDR3 runs 16 residues. Here the CDR3 reads CASSRRPTATNEKLFF. CDR3 sequence (DNA): TGTGCCAGCAGTCGCAGACCTACCGCAACTAATGAAAAACTGTTTTTT.

The genes are TRBV20-1 and TRBJ1-2, with D possibly being TRBD1 (6 bases). Trimming cost V 3 bases and J 7 bases, with 12 bases left between them. Germline V CDR1 and CDR2: DFQATT, SNEGSKA (reference sequence). The CDR3 spans 12 residues. Here the CDR3 DNA reads TGCAGTGCTAGCTCCGCGGGGGCTGGCTACACCTTC. Translating it yields CSASSAGAGYTF.

This chain joins TRBV5-1 and TRBJ2-5, with D uncertain. Trimming shortened V by 4 bases and J by 3 bases, and 16 bases separated the two germline ends. The CDR3 extends over 15 amino acids. Looked up from germline, CDR1 is SGHRS and CDR2 is YFSETQ. CDR3 coding DNA: TGCGCCAGCAGCCCCCAGCCCACCAGCAAAGAGACCCAGTACTTC. It is translated as CASSPQPTSKETQYF.